What follows are 3 T cell receptor beta chains derived from one specimen sequenced in a study of type 1 regulatory T cells (dated by TCRdb to the early 2020s). These receptors have no known antigen. The reads were generated on an Illumina MiSeq. TCRdb reprocessed the public reads (quality trimming at Q25 with fastp, clone calling with MiXCR) and kept in-frame beta chains. Rows merge per CDR3 protein into single entries with the most common DNA and genes. The sample has about 42,000 distinct CDR3 sequences on record, about 12% of them singletons. The ten most abundant clones make up over 7% of the sample. Specimen: cultured non-Tr1 T cells, either the whole culture or a sorted T cell fraction (not recorded which). Explained via the paper, the cell subset or site label denotes: non-Tr1 population from the T-allo10 product. These receptor sequences come from a human donor in good health.

This clonotype was picked up many times. The V call is TRBV5-1, the J call TRBJ2-3, with 13 bases lining up with TRBD2. Per the germline V gene, CDR1 is SGHRS and CDR2 is YFSETQ. The V gene end was trimmed by 1 base and the J gene end by 0 bases; junction bases not matched to a gene: 8. The CDR3 is 19 amino acids. In nucleotides, the CDR3 is TGCGCCAGCAGCTTGAGATGGACTAGCGGGAGCAGGAGCACAGATACGCAGTATTTT. This sequence encodes CASSLRWTSGSRSTDTQYF.

In regard to this clonotype: A clone one base away is much larger, so this may be a read error. The J gene is TRBJ1-6, the V gene TRBV6-5; TRBD1 is a possible D gene (6 bases). CDR1 is MNHEY, CDR2 SVGAGI, per germline. The CDR3 extends over 14 amino acids. CDR3 protein: CAGSVQGGNSPLHF. In DNA form, the CDR3 reads TGTGCCGGCAGTGTACAGGGAGGGAATTCACCCCTCCACTTT.

This chain joins TRBV12-3 or TRBV12-4 and TRBJ2-7; D might be TRBD2 (6 bases). The CDR3 extends over 13 amino acids. Trimming removed 1 base at V and 7 bases at J, with 11 bases between. In nucleotides, the CDR3 is TGTGCCAGCAGTTTAGGGCGGGGTATTGAGCAGTACTTC. Protein: CASSLGRGIEQYF.